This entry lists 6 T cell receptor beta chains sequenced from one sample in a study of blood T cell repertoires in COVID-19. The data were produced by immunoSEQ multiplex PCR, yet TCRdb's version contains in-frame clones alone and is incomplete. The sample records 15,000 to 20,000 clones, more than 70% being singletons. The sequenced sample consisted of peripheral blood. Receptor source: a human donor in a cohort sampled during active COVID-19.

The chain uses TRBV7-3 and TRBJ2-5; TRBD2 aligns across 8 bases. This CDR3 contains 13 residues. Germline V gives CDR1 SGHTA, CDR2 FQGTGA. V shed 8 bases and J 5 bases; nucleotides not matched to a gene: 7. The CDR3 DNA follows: TGTGCCAGCTCCCGGGGGGGCGAGGAGACCCAGTACTTC. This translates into CASSRGGEETQYF. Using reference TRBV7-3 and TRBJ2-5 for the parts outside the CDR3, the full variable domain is GAGVSQTPSNKVTEKGKYVELRCDPISGHTALYWYRQSLGQGPEFLIYFQGTGAADDSGLPNDRFFAVRPEGSVSTLKIQRTERGDSAVYLCASSRGGEETQYFGPGTRLLVL.

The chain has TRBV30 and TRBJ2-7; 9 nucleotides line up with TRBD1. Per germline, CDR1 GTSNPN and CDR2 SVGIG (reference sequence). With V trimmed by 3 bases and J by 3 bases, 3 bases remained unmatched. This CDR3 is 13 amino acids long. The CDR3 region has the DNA TGTGCCTGGAGGGACAGGGGATACTACGAGCAGTACTTC. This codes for CAWRDRGYYEQYF. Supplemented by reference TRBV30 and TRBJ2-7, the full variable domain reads SQTIHQWPATLVQPVGSPLSLECTVEGTSNPNLYWYRQAAGRGLQLLFYSVGIGQISSEVPQNLSASRPQDRQFILSSKKLLLSDSGFYLCAWRDRGYYEQYFGPGTRLTVT.

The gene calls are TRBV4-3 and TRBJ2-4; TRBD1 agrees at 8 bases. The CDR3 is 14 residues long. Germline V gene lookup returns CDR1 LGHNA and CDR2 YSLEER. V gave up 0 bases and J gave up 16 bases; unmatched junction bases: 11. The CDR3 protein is CASSQDRDRPRTYF. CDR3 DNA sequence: TGCGCCAGCAGCCAAGACCGGGACAGGCCCAGAACATACTTC.

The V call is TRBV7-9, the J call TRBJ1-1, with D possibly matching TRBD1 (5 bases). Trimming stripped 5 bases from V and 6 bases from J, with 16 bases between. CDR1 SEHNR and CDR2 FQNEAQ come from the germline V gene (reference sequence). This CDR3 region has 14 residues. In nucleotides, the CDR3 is TGTGCCAGCAGCAACCAGGGTGGGTATTCTGAAGCTTTCTTT. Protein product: CASSNQGGYSEAFF. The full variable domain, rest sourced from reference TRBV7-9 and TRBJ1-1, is DTGVSQNPRHKITKRGQNVTFRCDPISEHNRLYWYRQTLGQGPEFLTYFQNEAQLEKSRLLSDRFSAERPKGSFSTLEIQRTEQGDSAMYLCASSNQGGYSEAFFGQGTRLTVV.

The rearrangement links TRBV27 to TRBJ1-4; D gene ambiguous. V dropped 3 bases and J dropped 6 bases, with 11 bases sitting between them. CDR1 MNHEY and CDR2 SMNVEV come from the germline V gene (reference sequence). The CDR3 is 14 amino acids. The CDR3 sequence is CASSFRGWDEKLFF. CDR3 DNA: TGTGCCAGCAGTTTCCGGGGATGGGATGAAAAACTGTTTTTT.

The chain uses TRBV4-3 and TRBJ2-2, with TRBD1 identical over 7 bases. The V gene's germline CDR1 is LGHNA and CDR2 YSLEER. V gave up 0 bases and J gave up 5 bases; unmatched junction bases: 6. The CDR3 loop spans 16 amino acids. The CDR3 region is CASSQDPQGRTGELFF. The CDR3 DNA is TGCGCCAGCAGCCAAGATCCACAGGGGAGAACCGGGGAGCTGTTTTTT.